Each of the 25 T cell receptor beta chains below was sequenced from the same sample in a study of response to subunit inactivated influenza vaccine. Via MiXCR, TCRdb re-called the RT-PCR reads, giving one row per CDR3 protein. Here the sample spans 550,000 to 800,000 distinct CDR3 sequences, approximately 15% being singletons. This sample comprised PBMCs from blood, obtained less than 15 days before vaccination. The receptors were gathered from a man in his fifties who received an inactivated influenza vaccine.

As concerns this clonotype: A much more abundant neighbour one base away suggests this may be a read error. The V call is TRBV11-2, the J call TRBJ2-1; D is unclear. The V and J ends lost 3 bases and 5 bases respectively, with 11 bases between them. Germline V lookup: CDR1 SGHAT, CDR2 FQNNGV. This CDR3 comprises 14 residues. This CDR3 reads CASSLSGRHNEQFF. CDR3 nucleotide sequence: TGTGCCAGCAGCTTGTCGGGCAGACACAATGAGCAGTTCTTC. Looking up the rest from reference TRBV11-2 and TRBJ2-1 gives the full variable domain: EAGVAQSPRYKIIEKRQSVAFWCNPISGHATLYWYQQILGQGPKLLIQFQNNGVVDDSQLPKDRFSAERLKGVDSTLKIQPAKLEDSAVYLCASSLSGRHNEQFFGPGTRLTVL.

The CDR3 DNA is TGCGCCAGCAGCTTGGTGGTGGCTAGCGGGAGTGATACGCAGTATTTT. This sequence encodes CASSLVVASGSDTQYF. The V and J genes are TRBV5-1 and TRBJ2-3; 10 bases match TRBD2. The ends lost 0 bases at V and 6 bases at J; junction bases unmatched: 7. The CDR3 length is 16 residues. Per the germline V gene, CDR1 is SGHRS and CDR2 is YFSETQ.

This clonotype was detected many times. The gene calls are TRBV4-3 and TRBJ2-3; 9 positions match TRBD2. V lost 4 bases and J lost 7; bases outside the gene matches: 6. Germline V lookup: CDR1 LGHNA, CDR2 YSLEER. The CDR3 has 14 residues. CDR3 bases: TGCGCCAGCAGCCGGGGACTAGCAGAGTATACGCAGTATTTT. Translating it yields CASSRGLAEYTQYF.

This clonotype was observed a handful of times. The rearrangement links TRBV10-1 to TRBJ2-7, with 11 bases matching TRBD2. Per the germline V gene, CDR1 is WNHNN and CDR2 is SYGVQD (reference sequence). The CDR3 has 17 residues. V shed 5 bases and J 0 bases; nucleotides not matched to a gene: 9. CDR3 in DNA: TGCGCCAGCAGTCCGGCTAGCGGGGGGCGAACCTCCTACGAGCAGTACTTC. This sequence encodes CASSPASGGRTSYEQYF.

V and J are TRBV11-2 and TRBJ2-7, with 12 bases matching TRBD2. The V gene end was trimmed by 5 bases and the J gene end by 1 base; junction bases not matched to a gene: 6. Germline V gene data show CDR1 as SGHAT and CDR2 as FQNNGV. The CDR3 runs to 16 residues. This CDR3 reads CASSARTSGNSYEQYF. The DNA of the CDR3 is TGTGCCAGCAGCGCTCGGACTAGCGGGAATTCCTACGAGCAGTACTTC.

This clonotype was seen a few times. The chain uses TRBV20-1 and TRBJ1-2; a weak D match, TRBD1 (6 bases). The CDR3 consists of 14 residues. Looked up from germline, CDR1 is DFQATT and CDR2 is SNEGSKA (reference sequence). Trimming shortened V by 5 bases and J by 0 bases, and 13 bases separated the two germline ends. Here the CDR3 reads CSAPRTAANYGYTF. The CDR3 DNA reads TGCAGTGCTCCGAGGACAGCAGCTAACTATGGCTACACCTTC.

This clonotype appeared a few times. The junction departs from the called germline gene at one end, perhaps through a read error. The rearrangement uses TRBV7-2 and TRBJ2-2; D possibly uses TRBD1 or TRBD2 (5 bases each). This CDR3 comprises 14 residues. Germline V gene sequence: CDR1 SGHTA, CDR2 FQGNSA. CDR3 in amino acids: CASSFRGGTRELFF. DNA of the CDR3: TGTGCCAGCAGCTTCCGGGGCGGCACCAGGGAGCTGTTTTTT.

This clonotype was seen only a few times. J is TRBJ2-7 and V is TRBV12-3 or TRBV12-4; D unresolved. Between the trimmed V and J ends, which lost 6 bases and 2 bases, there was a span of 20 bases. CDR3 size: 16 residues. CDR3 sequence (DNA): TGTGCCAGCAGCCCCGGTTCGAGAGGCCCCCCCTACGAGCAGTACTTC. It yields the protein CASSPGSRGPPYEQYF.

This clonotype showed up many times. The J gene is TRBJ2-7, the V gene TRBV3-1; D might be TRBD2 (6 bases). The CDR3 extends over 15 amino acids. Germline values: CDR1 LGHDT, CDR2 YNNKEL (reference sequence). V gave up 3 bases and J gave up 7 bases, with 19 bases separating them. CDR3 DNA: TGTGCCAGCAGCCAGGTCGGACTACCCTTAGGAGAGCAGTACTTC. The encoded protein is CASSQVGLPLGEQYF.

The J gene is TRBJ2-7, the V gene TRBV5-1, with TRBD1 matching over 7 bases. V shed 0 bases, J shed 4 bases, and the junction held 4 bases outside the gene matches. Germline values: CDR1 SGHRS, CDR2 YFSETQ. CDR3 size: 14 residues. The CDR3 nucleotides read TGCGCCAGCAGCTTGGCCTCGACAGGGTACGAGCAGTACTTC. It translates to CASSLASTGYEQYF.

The chain has TRBV6-5 and TRBJ2-1; 9 bases align to TRBD2. CDR1 and CDR2 from the germline V gene are MNHEY and SVGAGI. This CDR3 has 15 residues. V gave up 3 bases and J gave up 8 bases; unmatched junction bases: 8. As DNA, the CDR3 is TGTGCCAGCAGTTATGGGCGGGGGGGCAGGGATGAGCAGTTCTTC. Translating gives CASSYGRGGRDEQFF.

The chain has TRBV5-1 and TRBJ2-5; TRBD1 aligns across 7 bases. V lost 0 bases to trimming and J lost 2 bases; unmatched junction nucleotides: 4. CDR3 length: 15 residues. Germline V gene lookup returns CDR1 SGHRS and CDR2 YFSETQ. The DNA for the CDR3 is TGCGCCAGCAGCTTGGAGGGACAGTCTCAAGAGACCCAGTACTTC. As protein: CASSLEGQSQETQYF.

V is TRBV7-6 and J is TRBJ2-3; the D is unclear. V was shortened by 1 base and J by 0 bases, with 8 bases between the two germline ends. The CDR3 totals 15 residues. CDR1 is SGHVS and CDR2 is FNYEAQ in the germline V gene. The CDR3 here is CASSLVFRSTDTQYF. DNA for the CDR3: TGTGCCAGCAGCTTAGTTTTCAGGAGCACAGATACGCAGTATTTT.

The chain employs TRBV30 and TRBJ1-1, with D possibly being TRBD1 (5 bases). The germline V gene encodes CDR1 GTSNPN and CDR2 SVGIG (reference sequence). The CDR3 is made up of 14 amino acids. With 4 bases removed from V and 1 base from J, the gap between germline ends came to 13 bases. This chain's CDR3 is CAWMLGGENTEAFF. CDR3 nucleotide sequence: TGTGCCTGGATGCTTGGAGGGGAGAACACTGAAGCTTTCTTT. Based on the CDR3 plus reference TRBV30 and TRBJ1-1, the full variable domain is SQTIHQWPATLVQPVGSPLSLECTVEGTSNPNLYWYRQAAGRGLQLLFYSVGIGQISSEVPQNLSASRPQDRQFILSSKKLLLSDSGFYLCAWMLGGENTEAFFGQGTRLTVV.

The chain links TRBV28 to TRBJ2-6; a weak D match, TRBD2 (6 bases). The CDR3 contains 15 residues. V was shortened by 4 bases and J by 0 bases, with 7 bases between the two germline ends. Germline assignment: CDR1 MDHEN and CDR2 SYDVKM. CDR3: CASSSGGSGANVLTF. The CDR3 DNA reads TGTGCCAGCAGTTCCGGGGGCTCTGGGGCCAACGTCCTGACTTTC.

This clonotype was observed a few times. V usage is TRBV6-1 and J usage is TRBJ1-4; possible D gene TRBD1, 6 bases. The CDR3 has 14 amino acids. CDR1 MNHNS and CDR2 SASEGT come from the germline V gene. Trimming left V 6 bases short and J 10 bases short, with 18 bases between. The CDR3, as DNA: TGTGCCAGCAGCAAAGACAGGCTTGCGGGAAAACTGTTTTTT. This encodes CASSKDRLAGKLFF.

This clonotype was found a few times. The chain links TRBV5-5 to TRBJ1-3; 9 bases fit TRBD1. CDR1 is SGHKS, CDR2 YYEKEE, per germline (reference sequence). V lost 5 bases and J lost 4; bases outside the gene matches: 10. This CDR3 comprises 16 residues. The CDR3: CASSAQTGGTGNTIYF. CDR3 DNA sequence: TGTGCCAGCAGTGCCCAAACAGGGGGCACGGGAAACACCATATATTTT.

V usage is TRBV4-3 and J usage is TRBJ2-1; tentative D call: TRBD1 (5 bases). Germline V gives CDR1 LGHNA, CDR2 YSLEER. The ends were cut back, 0 bases at V and 6 bases at J, with 12 bases in the middle. The CDR3 has 15 residues. The DNA of the CDR3 is TGCGCCAGCAGCCAAGATCAGGGAACGGGCAATGAGCAGTTCTTC. Translation: CASSQDQGTGNEQFF.

This clonotype was found a few times. This chain connects TRBV7-9 to TRBJ2-1; TRBD2 might be the D (6 bases). V shed 3 bases and J shed 9 bases, with 15 bases lying between them. CDR3 length equals 14 residues. The V gene's germline CDR1 is SEHNR and CDR2 FQNEAQ (reference sequence). CDR3 sequence reads: CASSFGGGRSEQFF. The CDR3, as DNA: TGTGCCAGCAGCTTCGGAGGTGGGAGGAGTGAGCAGTTCTTC.

The rearrangement links TRBV7-9 to TRBJ2-5, with TRBD2 matching 13 bases. Germline V CDR1 and CDR2: SEHNR, FQNEAQ (reference sequence). The CDR3 totals 17 residues. Germline trimming cut 1 base from V and 5 bases from J; bases unmatched to any gene: 7. CDR3 loop: CASSLGAGLAGRETQYF. CDR3 in DNA: TGTGCCAGCAGCTTAGGCGCGGGACTAGCGGGACGGGAGACCCAGTACTTC.

The chain links TRBV4-1 to TRBJ2-1; no reliable D call. Trimming shortened V by 2 bases and J by 6 bases, and 8 bases separated the two germline ends. The CDR3 is 13 residues long. Germline V gives CDR1 MGHRA, CDR2 YSYEKL. This CDR3 is CASSQLGGNEQFF. In DNA form, the CDR3 reads TGCGCCAGCAGCCAACTAGGTGGCAATGAGCAGTTCTTC.

This clonotype has just a few counts. The gene calls are TRBV5-1 and TRBJ1-1; possibly TRBD1 for D (5 bases). Trimming pared 3 bases from V and 5 bases from J, leaving 17 bases between. Germline CDR1 is SGHRS and CDR2 is YFSETQ. The CDR3 runs to 15 residues. CDR3 amino acids: CASSSLQGKRTEAFF. The CDR3 bases are TGCGCCAGCAGCTCCCTCCAGGGAAAGAGGACTGAAGCTTTCTTT.

This clonotype showed up many times. The chain couples TRBV3-1 to TRBJ2-1, with 10 bases fitting TRBD1. V lost 0 bases, J lost 7 bases, and 12 bases stayed unmatched. The CDR3 spans 18 residues. Germline lookup yields CDR1 LGHDT and CDR2 YNNKEL (reference sequence). This CDR3 is CASSQEFPGTGVVNEQFF. The CDR3 DNA sequence: TGTGCCAGCAGCCAAGAATTCCCCGGGACAGGGGTGGTTAATGAGCAGTTCTTC.

The genes are TRBV15 and TRBJ2-7; 7 bases fit TRBD1. This CDR3 contains 14 residues. With 4 bases clipped from V and 0 bases from J, the junction kept 3 bases outside the gene matches. The germline CDR1 and CDR2 sequences are LNHNV and YYDKDF (reference sequence). Here the CDR3 DNA reads TGTGCCACCAGCATTAGGGACAGCTCCTACGAGCAGTACTTC. Its protein product is CATSIRDSSYEQYF.

At least ten counts were recorded for this clonotype. The chain joins TRBV7-4 to TRBJ2-1; D is unresolved. This CDR3 is built from 14 residues. V was shortened by 1 base and J by 3 bases, with 7 bases between the two germline ends. The germline V gene has CDR1 SGHVT and CDR2 SQSDAQ. CDR3 residues: CASSLDADYNEQFF. The CDR3 nucleotides are TGTGCCAGCAGCTTAGATGCAGACTACAATGAGCAGTTCTTC.